This T cell receptor beta chain is drawn from a study of shared clonotypes between healthy human individuals. Study-wide findings and caveats: With a few donors compared, about 5.2% of naive CD4 clonotypes were shared. Clonotypes which were not shared had lower generation probabilities than clonotypes that all four donors shared. Larger richness was generally estimated for naive than memory subsets.

Profiling relied on immunoSEQ multiplex PCR, and the TCRdb table lists in-frame clones only, not all of them. The sample gives about 2.1 million clones, under 95% of which show up once; under 2% is in the top ten. The naive CD8 population came from CD45RO-negative cells selected for CCR7, without terminally differentiated effector memory CD45RA+ cells. The germline CDR1 and CDR2 sequences are SGHNT and YYREEE (reference sequence). Trimming took 4 bases from V and 6 from J; bases not matched to a gene: 4. The CDR3 consists of 15 residues. A note on this clone: The target antigen is unknown.

This chain links TRBV5-4 with TRBJ2-2; 12 bases map to TRBD2. Specimen: naive CD8+ T cells from PBMCs. This TCR came from a man aged 18 to 30 in good health. Some clones in this sample may be carry-over from other donors' samples. The DNA of the CDR3 is TGTGCCAGCAGCCTAGCGGGAGGGCCCGCCGGGGAGCTGTTTTTT. Encoded protein: CASSLAGGPAGELFF. The full variable domain, in which reference TRBV5-4 and TRBJ2-2 provide the parts outside the CDR3, is ETGVTQSPTHLIKTRGQQVTLRCSSQSGHNTVSWYQQALGQGPQFIFQYYREEENGRGNFPPRFSGLQFPNYSSELNVNALELDDSALYLCASSLAGGPAGELFFGEGSRLTVL.